The 6 T cell receptor beta chains listed next were all sequenced from one sample in a study of CD8+CD57+ T cells in acquired aplastic anemia (dated by TCRdb to 2017 to 2018). TCRdb shows the sequencer as Illumina HiSeq 2000. Profiling of TCR beta VDJ combinations and CDR3 sequences used genomic DNA as the template. TCRdb reworked the public reads: Q25 trimming with fastp, MiXCR clone assembly, productive beta chains retained. Rows with a matching CDR3 protein are joined into one entry that keeps the most common DNA and genes. This sample is represented by 150,000 to 200,000 distinct CDR3 sequences; 64% of them were singletons. The top ten constitute around 42% of the sample. Specimen: sorted CD4+, CD8+, or CD8+CD57+ T cells (not recorded which) from PBMCs. These receptors all come from a human donor with severe aplastic anemia or a healthy control (not recorded which).

This clonotype was detected only a few times. This chain uses TRBV7-2 with TRBJ2-7; 7 bases map to TRBD1. The CDR3 consists of 15 residues. Germline V gene sequence: CDR1 SGHTA, CDR2 FQGNSA. With V trimmed by 1 base and J by 0 bases, 3 bases remained unmatched. The CDR3 spells CASSLEGQSSYEQYF. The CDR3 region has the DNA TGTGCCAGCAGCTTAGAGGGACAGTCCTCCTACGAGCAGTACTTC.

This clonotype showed up just a few times. V is TRBV24-1 and J is TRBJ1-6; 7 positions agree with TRBD1. The CDR3 spans 15 residues. The junction had 4 bases not matched to a gene; V was cut back by 7 bases and J by 2 bases. CDR1 and CDR2 from the germline V gene are KGHDR and SFDVKD. The CDR3 nucleotides are TGTGCCACCAGCACAGGGGTAACCTATAATTCACCCCTCCACTTT. Translated: CATSTGVTYNSPLHF.

The chain joins TRBV7-9 to TRBJ1-1, with 12 bases fitting TRBD1. The CDR3 runs to 16 residues. Losses at the gene ends were 2 bases for V and 5 bases for J; bases not matched to a gene: 6. CDR1 SEHNR and CDR2 FQNEAQ come from the germline V gene (reference sequence). The CDR3 spells CASSLLQGQGATEAFF. The CDR3 coding sequence is TGTGCCAGCAGCTTACTTCAGGGACAGGGGGCAACTGAAGCTTTCTTT.

This clonotype was found many times. J is TRBJ1-5 and V is TRBV6-1; 9 bases line up with TRBD1. Germline CDR1 and CDR2: MNHNS and SASEGT. This CDR3 contains 15 residues. V was pared by 4 bases and J by 6 bases, with 7 bases of the junction left unmatched. For the CDR3, the DNA is TGTGCCAGCAGTGGCCGACAGGGGGGCGCTCAGCCCCAGCATTTT. It is translated as CASSGRQGGAQPQHF.

The chain has TRBV7-2 and TRBJ1-6, with 9 nucleotides matching TRBD1. Trimming took 5 bases from V and 7 from J; bases not matched to a gene: 3. Germline CDR1 is SGHTA and CDR2 is FQGNSA. This CDR3 spans 14 amino acids. CDR3 sequence: CASSPDRGNSPLHF. For the CDR3, the DNA is TGTGCCAGCAGCCCGGACAGGGGCAATTCACCCCTCCACTTT.

The CDR3: CASSQDETITDTQYF. CDR3 in DNA: TGTGCCAGCAGCCAAGATGAGACTATCACAGATACGCAGTATTTT. This chain connects TRBV4-2 to TRBJ2-3, with D tentatively TRBD2 (5 bases). Germline assignment: CDR1 LGHNA and CDR2 YNFKEQ. V was shortened by 0 bases and J by 2 bases, with 9 bases between the two germline ends. This CDR3 is built from 15 residues.